The sequence of this T cell receptor (beta chain) was determined in a study of T cells in Graves' hyperthyroidism and ophthalmopathy. The CDR3 regions of TCR beta were amplified from RNA transcripts. HTBI primers were employed in a first-round RT-PCR of the TCR CDR3. TCRdb reprocessed the multiplex PCR reads via MiXCR and lists one record per CDR3 protein. Found here are a few hundred thousand distinct CDR3 sequences, about 15% of them singletons; the top ten hold around 7.3%. This clonotype was seen more than once but under ten times. Germline assignment: CDR1 SGHVS and CDR2 FNYEAQ. This CDR3 is built from 14 residues. V dropped 6 bases and J dropped 5 bases, with 13 bases sitting between them.

The specimen was blood. This chain links TRBV7-6 with TRBJ1-4, with a tentative D call TRBD1 (5 bases). This sequence was found in a woman aged 25 to 45 with Graves' hyperthyroidism. The CDR3 DNA reads as TGTGCCAGCAGTACCGGGACTGGAAATGAAAAACTGTTTTTT. Protein: CASSTGTGNEKLFF.